The rows below give T cell receptor beta chains drawn from one sample of a study of vaccination effects on CD4 cells after COVID-19. Their target antigens are unknown. Method: immunoSEQ multiplex PCR; TCRdb's copy keeps in-frame clones and lacks some. The sample includes around 41,000 clones, about 80% seen only once; the top ten take about 2.7%. The material sequenced was CD4+ T cells from PBMCs cultured without peptide, taken before COVID-19 vaccination. These receptors originate from a human donor who received a COVID-19 vaccine. Each CDR3 is given with its conserved first and last residue. D genes are given only for firm matches. Clone size, where shown, is once, few, many, or a class for clones that have expanded.

cdr3_nt: TGTGCCAGCAGACTCTCGACCGTAGCAGATACGCAGTATTTT; cdr3_aa: CASRLSTVADTQYF; j_call: TRBJ2-3; d_call: NA; cdr3_length: 14; clone_size: once; v_call: TRBV6-5
cdr3_nt: TGTGCCAGCAGCCCAACGACAGGGAACACTGAAGCTTTCTTT; cdr3_aa: CASSPTTGNTEAFF; j_call: TRBJ1-1; d_call: NA; cdr3_length: 14; clone_size: NA; v_call: TRBV7-2
cdr3_nt: TGTGCCAGCAGCACCGACAGCTCGAACACCGGGGAGCTGTTTTTT; cdr3_aa: CASSTDSSNTGELFF; j_call: TRBJ2-2; d_call: NA; cdr3_length: 15; clone_size: NA; v_call: TRBV5-4
cdr3_nt: TGCAGTGCCAGTCCCACGGGGGTTAGGGATGAAAAACTGTTTTTT; cdr3_aa: CSASPTGVRDEKLFF; j_call: TRBJ1-4; d_call: NA; cdr3_length: 15; clone_size: NA; v_call: TRBV20-1
cdr3_nt: TGTGCCAGCAGCCAAGGACGGACCCCGAATGAAAAACTGTTTTTT; cdr3_aa: CASSQGRTPNEKLFF; j_call: TRBJ1-4; d_call: NA; cdr3_length: 15; clone_size: NA; v_call: TRBV6-6
cdr3_nt: TGTGCCAGCAGTCAAACAGGGGTGGAGACCCAGTACTTC; cdr3_aa: CASSQTGVETQYF; j_call: TRBJ2-5; d_call: TRBD1; cdr3_length: 13; clone_size: NA; v_call: TRBV7-7
cdr3_nt: TGCAGCGTTGAAGGGGCGCGGGGGGCCTCTAGCACAGATACGCAGTATTTT; cdr3_aa: CSVEGARGASSTDTQYF; j_call: TRBJ2-3; d_call: TRBD2; cdr3_length: 17; clone_size: NA; v_call: TRBV29-1
cdr3_nt: TGTGCCAGCAGCATGGACAGGGCCAAAAACATTCAGTACTTC; cdr3_aa: CASSMDRAKNIQYF; j_call: TRBJ2-4; d_call: TRBD1; cdr3_length: 14; clone_size: NA; v_call: TRBV7-2
cdr3_nt: TGTGCCAGCAGTTTAGGGTCAGGCTATGGCTACACCTTC; cdr3_aa: CASSLGSGYGYTF; j_call: TRBJ1-2; d_call: NA; cdr3_length: 13; clone_size: NA; v_call: TRBV12-3/TRBV12-4
cdr3_nt: TGTGCCAGCAGCCAGGGACAGGGTGACGAAAAACTGTTTTTT; cdr3_aa: CASSQGQGDEKLFF; j_call: TRBJ1-4; d_call: TRBD1; cdr3_length: 14; clone_size: NA; v_call: TRBV7-9
cdr3_nt: TGCGCCAGCAGCTTCCGAACCCTAACCAGGACAGGGGATTTCTATGGCTACACCTTC; cdr3_aa: CASSFRTLTRTGDFYGYTF; j_call: TRBJ1-2; d_call: TRBD1; cdr3_length: 19; clone_size: NA; v_call: TRBV5-1
cdr3_nt: TGTGCCATCAGTGAGGGCGTGGGGAGAGGCCCAAATCAGCCCCAGCATTTT; cdr3_aa: CAISEGVGRGPNQPQHF; j_call: TRBJ1-5; d_call: NA; cdr3_length: 17; clone_size: NA; v_call: TRBV10-3
cdr3_nt: TGTGCCACCAGTGATCCGGGACAGGGTGTAGGTGAGCAGTTCTTC; cdr3_aa: CATSDPGQGVGEQFF; j_call: TRBJ2-1; d_call: TRBD1; cdr3_length: 15; clone_size: NA; v_call: TRBV24-1
cdr3_nt: TGTGCCAGCAGCACCAGGGGGCGAGAGACCCAGTACTTC; cdr3_aa: CASSTRGRETQYF; j_call: TRBJ2-5; d_call: TRBD1; cdr3_length: 13; clone_size: NA; v_call: TRBV5-6
cdr3_nt: TGTGCCAGCAGCGTGCAGGACAGGGGGCTGGGCTACACCTTC; cdr3_aa: CASSVQDRGLGYTF; j_call: TRBJ1-2; d_call: TRBD1; cdr3_length: 14; clone_size: NA; v_call: TRBV9
cdr3_nt: TGCGCCAGCAGCTTGGCCCCAGGGGGAGAAAACACCATATATTTT; cdr3_aa: CASSLAPGGENTIYF; j_call: TRBJ1-3; d_call: TRBD1; cdr3_length: 15; clone_size: few; v_call: TRBV5-1
cdr3_nt: TGTGCCAGCAGTCCCCGGAGGGGCGGGGGGACCCAGTACTTC; cdr3_aa: CASSPRRGGGTQYF; j_call: TRBJ2-5; d_call: TRBD2; cdr3_length: 14; clone_size: NA; v_call: TRBV27
cdr3_nt: TGTGCCAGCAGTTTATTGTACCATGAGCAGTTCTTC; cdr3_aa: CASSLLYHEQFF; j_call: TRBJ2-1; d_call: NA; cdr3_length: 12; clone_size: NA; v_call: TRBV12-3/TRBV12-4
cdr3_nt: TGTGCCAGCAGTTACGACTCAGGGTCTGGTACTGAAGCTTTCTTT; cdr3_aa: CASSYDSGSGTEAFF; j_call: TRBJ1-1; d_call: NA; cdr3_length: 15; clone_size: NA; v_call: TRBV6-5
cdr3_nt: TGTGCTCGGTCAGAGGGGTCAACTAATGAAAAACTGTTTTTT; cdr3_aa: CARSEGSTNEKLFF; j_call: TRBJ1-4; d_call: NA; cdr3_length: 14; clone_size: once; v_call: TRBV30
cdr3_nt: TGCAGCGTTGAAAGGGCCACAGGCCAAGAGACCCAGTACTTC; cdr3_aa: CSVERATGQETQYF; j_call: TRBJ2-5; d_call: NA; cdr3_length: 14; clone_size: NA; v_call: TRBV29-1
cdr3_nt: TGCGCCAGCAGCTGGACGCTAGGTCAGCCCCAGCATTTT; cdr3_aa: CASSWTLGQPQHF; j_call: TRBJ1-5; d_call: NA; cdr3_length: 13; clone_size: NA; v_call: TRBV10-2
cdr3_nt: TGCGCCAGCAGCTTGGTCGCAGGGGGCCGGGATACGCAGTATTTT; cdr3_aa: CASSLVAGGRDTQYF; j_call: TRBJ2-3; d_call: TRBD1; cdr3_length: 15; clone_size: NA; v_call: TRBV5-1
cdr3_nt: TGTGCCAGCAGCTTAGCCGGGGGTTGGAATGAGCAGTTCTTC; cdr3_aa: CASSLAGGWNEQFF; j_call: TRBJ2-1; d_call: NA; cdr3_length: 14; clone_size: NA; v_call: TRBV7-9
cdr3_nt: TGTGCCTGGAGTTACTCCGACAGGCTGGGGGCTTTCTTT; cdr3_aa: CAWSYSDRLGAFF; j_call: TRBJ1-1; d_call: NA; cdr3_length: 13; clone_size: once; v_call: TRBV30
cdr3_nt: TGTGCCAGCAGTTTCATCGTGGGACAGGGATTATACTTC; cdr3_aa: CASSFIVGQGLYF; j_call: TRBJ2-5; d_call: TRBD1; cdr3_length: 13; clone_size: NA; v_call: TRBV28
cdr3_nt: TGTGCCAGCACCCCGGGCAGGAACGTCTACAATGAGCAGTTCTTC; cdr3_aa: CASTPGRNVYNEQFF; j_call: TRBJ2-1; d_call: NA; cdr3_length: 15; clone_size: NA; v_call: TRBV6-5